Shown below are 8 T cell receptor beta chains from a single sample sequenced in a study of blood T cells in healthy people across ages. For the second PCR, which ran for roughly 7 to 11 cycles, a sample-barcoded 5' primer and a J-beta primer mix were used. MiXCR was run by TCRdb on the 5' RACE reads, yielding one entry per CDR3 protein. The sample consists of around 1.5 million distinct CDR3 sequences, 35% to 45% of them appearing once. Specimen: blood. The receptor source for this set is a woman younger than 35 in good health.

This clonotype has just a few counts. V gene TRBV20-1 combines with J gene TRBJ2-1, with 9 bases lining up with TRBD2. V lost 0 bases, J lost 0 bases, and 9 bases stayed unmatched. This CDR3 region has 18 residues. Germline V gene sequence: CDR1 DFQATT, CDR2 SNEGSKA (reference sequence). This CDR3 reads CSARDQSGGFTSYNEQFF. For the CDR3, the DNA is TGCAGTGCTAGAGATCAGAGCGGGGGGTTTACCTCCTACAATGAGCAGTTCTTC.

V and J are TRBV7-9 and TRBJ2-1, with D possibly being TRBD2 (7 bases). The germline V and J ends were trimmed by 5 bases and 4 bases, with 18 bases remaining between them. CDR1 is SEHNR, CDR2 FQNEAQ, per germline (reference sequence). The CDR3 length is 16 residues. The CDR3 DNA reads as TGTGCCAGCAGCCCCGCCCTAGGGGGAGGGTACAATGAGCAGTTCTTC. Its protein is CASSPALGGGYNEQFF. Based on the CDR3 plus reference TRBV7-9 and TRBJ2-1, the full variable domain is DTGVSQNPRHKITKRGQNVTFRCDPISEHNRLYWYRQTLGQGPEFLTYFQNEAQLEKSRLLSDRFSAERPKGSFSTLEIQRTEQGDSAMYLCASSPALGGGYNEQFFGPGTRLTVL.

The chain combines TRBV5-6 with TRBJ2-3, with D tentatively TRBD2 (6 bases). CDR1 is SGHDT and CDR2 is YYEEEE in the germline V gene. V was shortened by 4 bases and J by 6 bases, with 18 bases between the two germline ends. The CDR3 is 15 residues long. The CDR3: CASSHGTLKTDTQYF. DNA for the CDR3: TGTGCCAGCAGCCACGGGACTCTTAAGACGGATACGCAGTATTTT.

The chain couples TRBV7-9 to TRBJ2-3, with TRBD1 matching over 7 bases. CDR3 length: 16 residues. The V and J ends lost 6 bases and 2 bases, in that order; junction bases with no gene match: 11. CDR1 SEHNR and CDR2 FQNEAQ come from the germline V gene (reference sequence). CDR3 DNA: TGTGCCAGCAGGGTCTCGGACAGGACTCTCACAGATACGCAGTATTTT. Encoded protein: CASRVSDRTLTDTQYF.

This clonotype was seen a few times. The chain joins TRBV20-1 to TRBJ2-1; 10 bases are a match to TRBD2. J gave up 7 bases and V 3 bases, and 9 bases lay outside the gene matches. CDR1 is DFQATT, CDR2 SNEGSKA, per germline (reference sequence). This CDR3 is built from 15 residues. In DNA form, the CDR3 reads TGCAGTGCTAGGAGGCGAACTAGCGGGAAAAATGAGCAGTTCTTC. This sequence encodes CSARRRTSGKNEQFF.

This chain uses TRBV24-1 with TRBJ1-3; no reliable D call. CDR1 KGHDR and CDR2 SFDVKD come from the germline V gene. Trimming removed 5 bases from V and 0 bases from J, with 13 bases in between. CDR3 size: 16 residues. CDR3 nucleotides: TGTGCCACCAGTGCCCCGGACGGACTCTCTGGAAACACCATATATTTT. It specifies CATSAPDGLSGNTIYF.

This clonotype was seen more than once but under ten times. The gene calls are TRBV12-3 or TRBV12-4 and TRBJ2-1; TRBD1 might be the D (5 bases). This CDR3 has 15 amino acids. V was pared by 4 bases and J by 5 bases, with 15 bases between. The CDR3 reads CASSSDKFRDNEQFF. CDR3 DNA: TGTGCCAGCAGTTCAGACAAATTCAGGGACAATGAGCAGTTCTTC.

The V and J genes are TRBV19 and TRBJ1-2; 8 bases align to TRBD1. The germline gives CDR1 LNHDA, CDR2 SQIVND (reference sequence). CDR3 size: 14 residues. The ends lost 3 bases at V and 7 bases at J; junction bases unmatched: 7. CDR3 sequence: CASSIRDRPSGYTF. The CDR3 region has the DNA TGTGCCAGTAGTATTAGGGACAGGCCCTCTGGCTACACCTTC.